Here is one TCR beta chain with its context. Its specific antigen is unknown. It has no much larger one-base neighbor in the sample; base qualities were not kept. Each donor gave one peripheral blood draw, averaging approximately 0.12 L, which was collected into heparinised tubes. Naive, central memory, regulatory and stem cell-like memory CD4+ T cells were sorted on a BD FACSAria II using a panel including CD45RO, CCR7, CD25, CD127, CD95 and CD27. All sorted populations exceeded 95% purity. PBMCs were isolated immediately by Lymphoprep density gradient centrifugation and stained directly without culture. So that batch effects would be minimized, each experiment stained and sorted samples in pairs, pairing one healthy donor with one patient. This entry belongs to a study of beta chain features in type 1 diabetes (dated by TCRdb to 2016 to 2018). Regarding the study in general: Mean age, gender distribution, total cell number and subset yield did not differ between patients and healthy donors. The study compared the TCRB repertoires of sorted circulating CD4+ T cell subsets in recently diagnosed type 1 diabetes patients with those in matched healthy donors. A total of under 120,000,000 sorted cells were examined across all samples, and RNA yield correlated strongly with the number of cells per subset. Whereas all 30 or so donors provided naive and central memory subsets, regulatory and stem cell-like memory subsets were isolated from just 8 patients and roughly eight healthy donors.

Counted from cysteine to phenylalanine, this CDR3 has 14 amino acids. Only CDR3 DNA is held: 42 bases, read in frame from base 1. CDR1 and CDR2 (SGHTA, FQGNSA) derive from the germline V gene. V is pared back by 4 bases and J by 4 bases, with 13 bases lying between the germline termini. The High Capacity cDNA Reverse Transcription Kit was used to reverse transcribe all of the isolated RNA, meaning that expressed TCRB transcripts were what got sequenced. Deep immunoSEQ sequencing was applied to naive, central memory and regulatory T cell samples, giving an average of about 3.8 million total reads per sample. After sorted cells were lysed in RLT buffer, RNA was extracted with DNase-treated RNeasy Micro or Mini kits, with the choice depending on cell number. Each cell subset was processed separately to prevent cross-contamination, with patient and healthy donor samples processed together. The immunoSEQ multiplex PCR was used to amplify TCRB sequences from cDNA, yielding 87-bp fragments that span the CDR3 region. Sequencing of the amplicons was performed on the Illumina HiSeq platform. On the study's bioinformatics: PCR bias was corrected computationally using synthetic template baselines, and reads within Hamming distance 2 were collapsed, with unmergeable singletons discarded. By aligning reads against IMGT, V, D and J genes, CDR3 length, and insertions or deletions at six rearrangement sites were assigned. Clonotype counts were normalized to sorted cell number within each subset before computing true diversity and Gini coefficients with the tcR R package. The overlap coefficient, calculated on TCRB nucleotide sequences, was used to measure repertoire sharing. As a proxy for the pre-selection repertoire, out-of-frame TCRB sequences from naive cells were analyzed. Entries here come from immuneACCESS through TCRdb and include only in-frame sequences with V and J called. Some clones fail to appear in such tables; in the studies checked, an unresolved V gene covers under half of the shortfall, and the cause of the remainder is unknown. V, J and clone size are taken as reported in that table, and D and trimming were inferred from the DNA itself. The sample has about 660,000 clones on record, around 15% of them singletons. The ten biggest clones cover approximately 0.043% of the sample.

Study-wide conclusions, independent of this receptor: Patients with type 1 diabetes made fewer insertions and deleted more nucleotides at VDJ recombination sites, implying thymic rearrangement abnormalities. Shorter templates might be favored by PCR, yet because patient and control samples were amplified and corrected together, any such skew would affect both groups equally. Naive, central memory and regulatory TCRB repertoires appeared to be more similar among patients than among healthy donors. A moderate but significant shortening of TCRB CDR3 length was observed in type 1 diabetes patients in all four CD4+ subsets. Because cDNA was sequenced instead of genomic DNA, highly expressing activated cells could be over-represented, though the groups showed no difference in activation or CD3 levels. Because small numbers of individuals were included in the HLA sub-analyses, any influence of HLA type on TCRB rearrangement was left unresolved.

The clonotype comes from a man aged 18-30 years with type 1 diabetes. The chain is assembled from TRBV7-2 and TRBJ1-1, with TRBD1 as a weak D call on 6 bases. Sequencing used naive CD4+ T cells from blood. The sample's cell subset or site label, decoded: true naive CD4+ T cells. The DNA reads as follows: TGTGCCAGCAGCTCCAGGAAGGGGGGCACTGAAGCTTTCTTT. Its protein reads: CASSSRKGGTEAFF. With the portions outside the CDR3 filled from the reference TRBV7-2 and TRBJ1-1 genes, the complete variable region becomes GAGVSQSPSNKVTEKGKDVELRCDPISGHTALYWYRQSLGQGLEFLIYFQGNSAPDKSGLPSDRFSAERTGGSVSTLTIQRTQQEDSAVYLCASSSRKGGTEAFFGQGTRLTVV.